This TCR beta chain was sequenced in a study of OX40 agonist ivuxolimab in advanced cancers. Study-wide context: Ivuxolimab was a fully human IgG2 agonistic monoclonal antibody targeting the costimulatory receptor OX40 (CD134). A male proportion of around 81% and a mean age of approximately 55 years, ranging from 23 to 79, were recorded for the dose-escalation cohort. Partial responses occurred in three dose-escalation patients: two with cutaneous melanoma and one with hepatocellular carcinoma. The paper reports the monotherapy dose-escalation portion (N = 52 patients) of the phase I ivuxolimab trial. Prior anti-PD-1, anti-PD-L1 or anti-CTLA-4 therapy was permitted, and approximately 39% of dose-escalation patients had received checkpoint inhibitors. Intravenous ivuxolimab was administered to patients every 2 weeks at six dose levels: 0.01, 0.1, 0.3, 1.5, 3 and 10 mg/kg. Peripheral TCRbeta sequencing aimed to test whether ivuxolimab altered TCR sequence diversity and caused clonal T-cell expansion. Of the approximately 50 dose-escalation patients, hepatocellular carcinoma was present in 19, melanoma in around 15, renal cell carcinoma in 9 and head and neck cancer in 9. The investigation overall reported the following: After ivuxolimab, CD8+ T cells had more expanded clones than CD4+ T cells on average. In partial responders in the 0.1-3.0 mg/kg groups, normalized peripheral clonal expansion was found to be among the lowest, especially among CD8+ T cells. Which antigens the clonally expanded peripheral T cells were specific for was not determined. Clonal expansion of both CD4+ and CD8+ blood T cells was observed from baseline to week 6 at doses 0.1 to 3.0 mg/kg. Low levels of normalized T-cell clonal expansion were also seen in some nonresponding patients.

The trial excluded patients who had a history of autoimmune disease or were on systemic immunosuppression. Peripheral blood for TCR sequencing was collected from all dose cohorts at baseline, on cycle 4 day 1, and on cycle 7 day 1. The samples were taken from a phase I, first-in-human, multicenter, open-label dose-escalation trial of ivuxolimab. Adults with locally advanced or metastatic melanoma, renal cell carcinoma, hepatocellular carcinoma or head and neck squamous cell carcinoma were enrolled in the trial. Before TCR sequencing, CD4+ and CD8+ T cells were separately sorted from peripheral blood. With regard to this clone: This receptor's antigen is unknown. Per-base qualities were not stored, and no clone one base away is much larger.

Genomic DNA was isolated from the sorted cells so that the TCRbeta CDR3 region could be sequenced. TCRbeta CDR3 regions were sequenced using the immunoSEQ Assay. The table comes from immuneACCESS by way of TCRdb, which keeps in-frame sequences with V and J called. Part of the clones is missing from these tables; in studies checked, under half for an unresolved V gene and the rest for unknown reasons. For this sample there are about 54,000 clones; less than 95% appear just once. The ten largest account for around 9.3% of the sample. The starting material was CD4+ or CD8+ T cells sorted from blood, obtained in a trial of the OX40 agonist ivuxolimab. The receptor comes from an adult with an advanced solid tumor such as melanoma, head and neck, liver or kidney cancer.

The CDR3 loop reads CASSFQETQYF. The nucleotides are TGCGCCAGCAGCTTTCAAGAGACCCAGTACTTC. The V and J segments used are TRBV5-1 and TRBJ2-5; the D gene is not confidently resolved. CDR1 and CDR2 are read off the germline V gene as SGHRS and YFSETQ. The V and J ends are trimmed by 2 bases and 2 bases, leaving 1 base between them. The CDR3 numbers 11 residues from cysteine through phenylalanine. The DNA shown is the 33-base CDR3, in frame from base 1.